The source of this T cell receptor (beta chain) is a study of T cells in Graves' hyperthyroidism and ophthalmopathy. Study-level results: The model foresaw ophthalmopathy a median around seven months prior to onset. From stable hyperthyroidism, ophthalmopathy was separated by a 13 V-J model. Appearing also in blood were most of the thyroid clonotypes expanded above 0.001.

This clonotype came up many times. Its antigen is unidentified. Germline lookup yields CDR1 KGHSH and CDR2 LQKENI. The V end lost 4 bases, the J end lost 4 bases, and 10 bases lay between the germline ends. This CDR3 comprises 13 residues. It was approximately 9.4 ml of fresh peripheral blood that supplied the PBMCs. Regions amplified from RNA transcripts were the TCR beta CDR3 regions. Initially, a first-round RT-PCR of the TCR CDR3 employed the HTBI primer set. MiXCR, run by TCRdb on the multiplex PCR reads, gives a single entry per CDR3 protein. The sample records 340,000 or so distinct CDR3 sequences, 21% being singletons.

The sample was blood. The V and J genes are TRBV18 and TRBJ1-1; D call uncertain. This clonotype originated in a woman aged 45 to 65 with Graves' hyperthyroidism. CDR3 residues: CASSLEGSTEAFF. The CDR3 nucleotides read TGTGCCAGCTCACTGGAAGGGAGCACTGAAGCTTTCTTT. The full variable domain, in which reference TRBV18 and TRBJ1-1 provide the parts outside the CDR3, is NAGVMQNPRHLVRRRGQEARLRCSPMKGHSHVYWYRQLPEEGLKFMVYLQKENIIDESGMPKERFSAEFPKEGPSILRIQQVVRGDSAAYFCASSLEGSTEAFFGQGTRLTVV.